This TCR beta chain derives from a study of human CD8 memory T cell subsets. Libraries targeted TCR beta using 5' RACE with UMIs. TCRdb reprocessed the 5' RACE reads and stores each CDR3 protein as one record, lacking DNA. The listing records fewer than 5,000 distinct CDR3 sequences. Total CD8+ T cells were enriched by negative magnetic separation. General study findings and limits: Stem-like memory T cells and precursor exhausted T cells both came out with similarly high diversity, but effector memory cells did not.

CDR3 length: 14 amino acids. Germline CDR1 reads MDHEN; CDR2 reads SYDVKM. As for this clonotype: Its matching antigen is unknown.

The receptor's source is a human donor in good health. The chain uses TRBV28 and TRBJ2-1. The source material was CD8+ effector memory T cells (TEM) sorted from PBMCs. Subset: effector memory CD8 T cells, CCR7- CD45RO+ CD95+. CDR3 region: CASSPDQKSSEQFF.